Described below is a single T cell receptor beta chain sequence and its context. Its specificity is unknown. V shed 0 bases and J shed 0 bases, with 18 bases lying between them. The germline V gene encodes CDR1 SGHTS and CDR2 YDEGEE. This CDR3 has 19 amino acids. The data derive from a study of T cell therapy after organ transplantation. Study overall: T cells were expanded 2 to 3 weeks with 30 CMV class I/II epitopes. Responders numbered eight and nonresponders two among 10 or so patients.

This table comes from immunoSEQ multiplex PCR, and its TCRdb copy is limited to in-frame clones, with some not included. Seen here are about 50,000 clones, 85% to 95% observed once, and the top ten hold 2.5% to 3.5%. Broader study findings: Poor CD8+ T cell yield may explain few expansions in nonresponders. Nonresponder repertoires showed strong pretherapy expansions, barely changing post-therapy.

Sequenced material: CD8+ T cells from blood, taken before autologous CMV-specific T cell therapy. The sequence was obtained from a human patient who had received a solid organ transplant and had CMV disease. The rearrangement joins TRBV5-8 to TRBJ1-4; D not certain. CDR3 sequence reads: CASSLGRVGVGATNEKLFF. The CDR3 nucleotides are TGTGCCAGCAGCTTGGGACGGGTAGGCGTCGGGGCAACTAATGAAAAACTGTTTTTT. Complete variable domain (other parts from reference TRBV5-8 and TRBJ1-4): EAGVTQSPTHLIKTRGQQATLRCSPISGHTSVYWYQQALGLGLQFLLWYDEGEERNRGNFPPRFSGRQFPNYSSELNVNALELEDSALYLCASSLGRVGVGATNEKLFFGSGTQLSVL.